The 3 T cell receptor beta chains listed next were all sequenced from one sample in a study of shared clonotypes between healthy human individuals. Profiled with immunoSEQ multiplex PCR; TCRdb holds only in-frame clones, not every one. This table has around 2.1 million clones, around 95% appearing once. The sequenced sample was naive CD4+ T cells sorted from blood. The subset here: CD45RA+ positively selected. These TCRs come from a man between 18 and 35 years old in good health.

This clone was counted only a few times. Other DNA variants within this sample encode the same CDR3. J is TRBJ1-6 and V is TRBV19, with D perhaps TRBD1 (5 bases). V lost 1 base and J lost 5, with 9 bases in between. This CDR3 region has 15 residues. Germline V gene data show CDR1 as LNHDA and CDR2 as SQIVND (reference sequence). CDR3 DNA: TGTGCCAGTAGTATAGGGGGACGGAATAATTCACCCCTCCACTTT. It encodes CASSIGGRNNSPLHF.

In the case of this clone: The sample carries other DNA sequences with the same CDR3. The J gene is TRBJ2-1, the V gene TRBV18; 10 bases map to TRBD1. Germline CDR1 is KGHSH and CDR2 is LQKENI. This CDR3 comprises 14 residues. V lost 6 bases and J lost 5; bases outside the gene matches: 4. The CDR3 sequence is CASSPGTGDNEQFF. The CDR3 bases are TGTGCCAGCTCTCCCGGGACAGGGGACAATGAGCAGTTCTTC.

V and J are TRBV7-9 and TRBJ1-2; tentative D call: TRBD1 (5 bases). This CDR3 is 16 amino acids long. Germline CDR1 is SEHNR and CDR2 is FQNEAQ (reference sequence). The V end lost 3 bases, the J end lost 5 bases, and 19 bases lay between the germline ends. The CDR3, as DNA: TGTGCCAGCAGCTTTCGAGACGGGGGTACGGCTTATGGCTACACCTTC. This sequence encodes CASSFRDGGTAYGYTF.